This paragraph covers one TCR beta chain sequence. Many counts were recorded for this clonotype. Its specific antigen is unknown. One base away there is no much larger clone; base qualities are not given. CDR1 and CDR2 were assigned from the germline V gene as SGHTA and FQGNSA. The CDR3 contains 14 residues, cysteine and phenylalanine counted. The kept DNA is CDR3 alone, 42 bases in frame from the first base. At the junction V is shortened by 4 bases and J by 5 bases; bases outside the gene matches: 7. This sample stems from a study of early T cells in non-severe SARS-CoV-2 infection (dated by TCRdb to the early 2020s). At the level of the whole study: TCR sequencing used bulk RNA from unsorted whole blood, so alpha and beta chains could not be paired. Beyond this particular receptor, the publication reports: VDJdb matching was skewed toward anti-spike CD8 responses and likely underestimated virus-specific expansions, missing private and CD4 specificities.

This was a case-control study nested in a cohort of healthcare workers in London, UK, who had nasopharyngeal swab PCR tests and blood samples taken every week. Healthcare workers were recruited between 23 and 31 March 2020, during the week of the UK lockdown, and were followed weekly for up to about 16 weeks. Receptors were amplified or captured by 5' RACE. The listed sequencing device is NextSeq 500. In the TCR library protocol, unique molecular identifiers were attached to individual cDNA molecules to correct for PCR bias and sequencing error. TCR alpha and beta chains were both sequenced, and the abundances of alpha and beta sequences in each sample were closely correlated with each other. The authors processed their data as follows. V gene, J gene and CDR3 annotation of TCR sequences was performed with Decombinator V4. TCRs were defined as expanded if a significant change between any two time points was detected under a Poisson model with p below 0.0001. TCR abundances were normalised to the total number of TCRs sequenced in each sample and reported as counts per million. TRAV1-2 paired with TRAJ12, TRAJ20 or TRAJ33 defined MAIT TCRs, while TRAV10 paired with TRAJ18 defined iNKT TCRs. A search of VDJdb, accessed on 1 November 2021, was run for TCRs annotated to CMV, EBV and SARS-CoV-2, with TCRs annotated for multiple antigens excluded. TCRdb reprocessing: public reads trimmed at Q25 with fastp, clones called with MiXCR, in-frame beta chains kept. Identical CDR3 proteins give one entry, which carries the most common genes and DNA. The V and J calls were not made by the authors but by TCRdb's processing. This sample is represented by some 30,000 distinct CDR3 sequences; about 3.9% of them were singletons. Together, the top ten hold 8.2% of the sample.

Sequenced material: whole blood. The chain is made from TRBV7-2 and TRBJ2-5; 7 of the junction bases match TRBD1. The origin of this receptor is an adult who was a healthcare worker with PCR-confirmed SARS-CoV-2 infection or an uninfected control (not recorded which). In nucleotide form, the sequence is TGTGCCAGCAGCTCACACAGGGGTGGGGAGACCCAGTACTTC. The resulting protein is CASSSHRGGETQYF.